Included here is one TCR beta chain sequence, with context. Symptom resolution, clearance, or two negative PCRs marked the recovered donors of Cohort 3. This sample is drawn from a study of blood T cell repertoires in COVID-19. About the study: The samples span acute and convalescent COVID-19 from the United States, Italy and Spain. T cells, B-cell-depleted T cells, or PBMCs provided the cDNA or gDNA that served as material.

Authors' data handling: Reference gene primer amplification yielded estimated nucleated cell counts. The repertoire was sequenced with immunoSEQ multiplex PCR; TCRdb's copy has only in-frame clones and lacks some. V and J calls and clone size are copied from that table; D and trimming were computed from the DNA. Among about 200,000 clones listed, roughly 90% were seen once. Trimming shortened V by 5 bases and J by 4 bases, and 10 bases separated the two germline ends. The CDR3 has 13 residues. The germline V gene encodes CDR1 SGHDT and CDR2 YYEEEE. The chain recombines TRBV5-6 with TRBJ1-3; D uncertain. The TCR sequence derives from a woman aged 18-29 years who had recovered from COVID-19. Sequencing input: PBMCs or T cells enriched from blood (not recorded which). CDR3 amino acids: CASRVGRGNTIYF. The CDR3 DNA follows: TGTGCCAGCAGGGTTGGGCGAGGAAACACCATATATTTT.